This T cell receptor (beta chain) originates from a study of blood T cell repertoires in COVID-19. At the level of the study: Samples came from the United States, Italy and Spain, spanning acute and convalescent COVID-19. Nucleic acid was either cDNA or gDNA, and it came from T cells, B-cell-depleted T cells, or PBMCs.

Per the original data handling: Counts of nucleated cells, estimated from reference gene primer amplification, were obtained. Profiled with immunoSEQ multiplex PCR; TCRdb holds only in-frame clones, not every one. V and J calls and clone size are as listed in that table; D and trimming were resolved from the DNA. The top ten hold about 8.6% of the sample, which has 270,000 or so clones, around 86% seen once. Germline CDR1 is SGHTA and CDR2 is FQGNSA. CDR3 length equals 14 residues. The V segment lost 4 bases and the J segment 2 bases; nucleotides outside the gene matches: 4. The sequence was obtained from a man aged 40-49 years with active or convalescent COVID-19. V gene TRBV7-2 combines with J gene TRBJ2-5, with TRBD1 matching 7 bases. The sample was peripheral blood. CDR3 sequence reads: CASSSRDRQETQYF. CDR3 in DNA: TGTGCCAGCAGCTCCCGGGACAGACAAGAGACCCAGTACTTC.